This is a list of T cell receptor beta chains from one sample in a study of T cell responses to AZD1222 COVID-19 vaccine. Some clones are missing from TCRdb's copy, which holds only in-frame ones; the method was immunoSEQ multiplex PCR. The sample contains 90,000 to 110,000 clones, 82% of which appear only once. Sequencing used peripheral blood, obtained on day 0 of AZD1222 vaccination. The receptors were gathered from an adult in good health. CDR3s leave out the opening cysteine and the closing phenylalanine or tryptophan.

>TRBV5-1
ASSLAGGHQPQH
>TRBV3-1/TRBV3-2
ASSRRGSQSNSPLH
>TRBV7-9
AVVGKTDIYGYT
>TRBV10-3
AISGVKTTDTQY
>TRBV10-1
ASSESWGGPQH
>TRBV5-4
AGRFGWEQNYGYT
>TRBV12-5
ASGEKQGTNNQPQH
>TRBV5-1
ASSSRTGAGGELF
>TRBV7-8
ASSLGFRGERSGNTIY
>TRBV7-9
ASSPSRDVGGYT
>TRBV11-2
ASSPGLAGED
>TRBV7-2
ASRLGSLFYGYT
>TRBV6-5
ASSYRRETDTQY
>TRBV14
ASSQLGYYGYT
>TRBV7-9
ASSLDPGMNTEAF
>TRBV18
ASSLPGELF
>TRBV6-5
ASSWSSYNEQF
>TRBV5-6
ASSFRHGDSPLH
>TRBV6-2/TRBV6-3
ASSYEIGQNDAEAF
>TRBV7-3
ASSLTFTEAF
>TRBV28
ASRFWTGWGGELF
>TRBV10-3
AVGGLAGTGELF
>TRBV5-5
ASNGLNTEAF
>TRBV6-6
ASSYQTPISYGYT
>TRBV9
ASSVASGGYPTQY
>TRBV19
ASSTGTYNTEAF
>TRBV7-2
ASSFRQGNEQF
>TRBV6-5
ASSYGGGYT
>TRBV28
AHTALGGYGYT
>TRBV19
ASRPGQGPTGELF
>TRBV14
ASSSTPGHFADTQY
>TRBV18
ASSVQGDQETQY
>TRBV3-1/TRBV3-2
ASSQDLAGNQPQH
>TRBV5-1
ASSLAAGEDPQY
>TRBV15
ATMPRQGNTEAF